The 11 T cell receptor beta chains below come from one sample, sequenced in a study of T cells after yellow fever vaccination. From the 5' RACE reads, TCRdb called clonotypes with MiXCR, one entry per CDR3 protein. The sample includes almost 600,000 distinct CDR3 sequences, roughly 14% seen only once; the top ten take more than 13%. Here the sequenced sample was PBMCs, taken on the day of the yellow fever booster vaccination. The receptors originated from a man younger than 45 who received the YFV17D yellow fever vaccine.

In this sample, this clonotype turned up a few times. The chain recombines TRBV29-1 with TRBJ2-1; 10 bases map to TRBD2. The germline gives CDR1 SQVTM, CDR2 ANQGSEA. The V segment lost 3 bases and the J segment 4 bases; nucleotides outside the gene matches: 3. The CDR3 is 14 residues long. The CDR3 protein is CSVDRTSGYNEQFF. The CDR3 bases are TGCAGCGTTGACCGGACTAGCGGATACAATGAGCAGTTCTTC.

This clonotype was picked up a small number of times. The chain employs TRBV12-3 or TRBV12-4 and TRBJ2-3, with 8 bases lining up with TRBD2. The CDR3 is made up of 17 amino acids. After removal of 3 bases from V and 4 bases from J, the junction contained 12 bases not matched to a gene. CDR3 nucleotide sequence: TGTGCCAGCAGTTTTATCGGGACTAGTCTGGTCTCAGATACGCAGTATTTT. This gives the protein CASSFIGTSLVSDTQYF.

This clonotype occurred a few times. The chain recombines TRBV4-3 with TRBJ2-5; D is unclear. The CDR3 sequence is 13 residues long. Per the germline V gene, CDR1 is LGHNA and CDR2 is YSLEER. V shed 2 bases and J shed 0 bases, with 4 bases lying between them. CDR3 in amino acids: CASSQKDQETQYF. CDR3 DNA: TGCGCCAGCAGCCAAAAGGACCAAGAGACCCAGTACTTC.

CDR3 sequence reads: CASSLGGQGGTGELFF. The DNA for the CDR3 is TGTGCCAGCAGCTTAGGAGGACAGGGGGGGACCGGGGAGCTGTTTTTT. The chain is built from TRBV7-2 and TRBJ2-2, with 10 bases that match TRBD1. Germline loops: CDR1 SGHTA, CDR2 FQGNSA. V was pared by 1 base and J by 5 bases, with 4 bases of the junction left unmatched. The CDR3 is made up of 16 amino acids.

The chain is built from TRBV24-1 and TRBJ2-2; D possibly corresponds to TRBD1 (6 bases). Germline assignment: CDR1 KGHDR and CDR2 SFDVKD. V gave up 7 bases and J gave up 1 base, with 15 bases separating them. The CDR3 has 16 amino acids. The CDR3 DNA reads TGTGCCACCAGCCAAACCGGGACAAAGAACACCGGGGAGCTGTTTTTT. Protein: CATSQTGTKNTGELFF.

This chain links TRBV20-1 with TRBJ2-2; no firm D call. Germline CDR1 reads DFQATT; CDR2 reads SNEGSKA (reference sequence). With 3 bases removed from V and 6 bases from J, the gap between germline ends came to 11 bases. This CDR3 spans 13 amino acids. CDR3 in DNA: TGCAGTGCTAGCTCGCCTATGCCCGGGGAGCTGTTTTTT. Encoded protein: CSASSPMPGELFF.

There are many counts of this clonotype. The CDR3 sequence is CASSLALVNEQFF. CDR3 DNA: TGTGCCAGCAGCTTAGCGTTGGTCAATGAGCAGTTCTTC. The chain couples TRBV7-8 to TRBJ2-1, with no clear D. In germline, CDR1 is SGHVS, CDR2 FQNEAQ. V lost 0 bases and J 6 bases, leaving 6 bases between the germline ends. The CDR3 contains 13 residues.

This chain uses TRBV20-1 with TRBJ2-3, with 8 bases fitting TRBD1. V lost 0 bases to trimming and J lost 1 base; unmatched junction nucleotides: 3. CDR1 and CDR2 from the germline V gene are DFQATT and SNEGSKA (reference sequence). The CDR3 runs 15 residues. The CDR3 protein is CSARDGTGRTDTQYF. Written as DNA, the CDR3 is TGCAGTGCTAGAGATGGGACAGGACGCACAGATACGCAGTATTTT.

This chain connects TRBV10-3 to TRBJ1-2; 8 bases line up with TRBD1. This CDR3 region has 15 residues. V shed 3 bases and J 1 base; nucleotides not matched to a gene: 4. From germline, CDR1 is ENHRY and CDR2 SYGVKD. The CDR3 loop is CAISDGTGVNYGYTF. DNA of the CDR3: TGTGCCATCAGTGATGGGACAGGAGTTAACTATGGCTACACCTTC.

This clonotype was seen only a few times. The chain recombines TRBV12-3 or TRBV12-4 with TRBJ2-2, with TRBD1 matching over 11 bases. The V segment lost 7 bases and the J segment 0 bases; nucleotides outside the gene matches: 10. This CDR3 region has 18 residues. CDR3 amino acids: CASKLPGTGGTNTGELFF. In DNA form, the CDR3 reads TGTGCCAGCAAGCTTCCCGGGACAGGGGGGACGAACACCGGGGAGCTGTTTTTT.

This clonotype was detected only a few times. The chain carries TRBV27 and TRBJ2-2; TRBD1 matches at 8 bases. Trimming cost V 2 bases and J 3 bases; bases outside gene matches: 11. There are 18 residues in the CDR3. The V gene's germline CDR1 is MNHEY and CDR2 SMNVEV (reference sequence). The CDR3 spells CASSLLGRGHPDTGELFF. DNA of the CDR3: TGTGCCAGCAGTTTACTGGGCAGGGGGCACCCCGACACCGGGGAGCTGTTTTTT.